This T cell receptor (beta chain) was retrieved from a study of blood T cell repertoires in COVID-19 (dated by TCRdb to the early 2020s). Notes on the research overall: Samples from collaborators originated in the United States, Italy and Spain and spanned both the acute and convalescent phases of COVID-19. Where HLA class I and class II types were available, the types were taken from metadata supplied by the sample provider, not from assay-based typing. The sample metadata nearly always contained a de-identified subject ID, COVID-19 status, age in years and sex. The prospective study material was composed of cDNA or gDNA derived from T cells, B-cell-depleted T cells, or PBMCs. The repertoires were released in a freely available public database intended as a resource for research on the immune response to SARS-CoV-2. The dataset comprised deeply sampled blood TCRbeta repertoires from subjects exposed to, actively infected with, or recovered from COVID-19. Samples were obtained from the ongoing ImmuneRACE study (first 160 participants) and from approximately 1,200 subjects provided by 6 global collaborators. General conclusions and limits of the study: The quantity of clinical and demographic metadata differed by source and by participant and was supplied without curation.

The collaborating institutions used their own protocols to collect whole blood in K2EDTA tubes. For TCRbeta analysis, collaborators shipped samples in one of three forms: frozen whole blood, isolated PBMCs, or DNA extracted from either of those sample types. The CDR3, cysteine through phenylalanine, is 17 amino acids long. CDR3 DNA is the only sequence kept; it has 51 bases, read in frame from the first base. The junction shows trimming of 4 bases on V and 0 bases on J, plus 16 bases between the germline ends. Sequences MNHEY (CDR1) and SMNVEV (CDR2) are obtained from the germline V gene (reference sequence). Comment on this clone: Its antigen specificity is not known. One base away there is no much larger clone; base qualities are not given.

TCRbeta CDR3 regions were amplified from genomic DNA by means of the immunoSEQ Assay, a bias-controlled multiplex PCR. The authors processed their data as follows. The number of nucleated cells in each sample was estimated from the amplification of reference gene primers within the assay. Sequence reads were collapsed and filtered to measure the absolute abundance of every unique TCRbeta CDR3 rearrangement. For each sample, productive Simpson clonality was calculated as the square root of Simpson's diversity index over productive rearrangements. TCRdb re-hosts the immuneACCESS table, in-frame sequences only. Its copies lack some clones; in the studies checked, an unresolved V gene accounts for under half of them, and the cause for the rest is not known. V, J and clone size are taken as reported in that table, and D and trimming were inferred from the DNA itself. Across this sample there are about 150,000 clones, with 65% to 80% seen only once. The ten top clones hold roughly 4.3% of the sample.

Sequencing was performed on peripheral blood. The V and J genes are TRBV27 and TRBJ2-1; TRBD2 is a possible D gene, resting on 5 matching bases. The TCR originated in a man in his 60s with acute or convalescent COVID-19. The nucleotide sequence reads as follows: TGTGCCAGCAGTTCCCAACGCTCGGGAAGCTCCTACAATGAGCAGTTCTTC. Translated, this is CASSSQRSGSSYNEQFF.